Listed here are 24 T cell receptor beta chains from one sample, sequenced in a study of T cell repertoires in cytomegalovirus infection. Their target antigens are unknown. TCRdb redid the calling of the reads with MiXCR, one entry per CDR3 protein. Among about 830,000 distinct CDR3 sequences listed, about 30% were seen once. Source: cultured CD8+ T cells from PBMCs, taken from culture after CMV antigen stimulation. The receptors were sampled from a human donor in good health (CMV status not recorded). Some clones in this sample may be carry-over from other donors' samples.

Many counts were recorded for this clonotype. This rearrangement joins TRBV5-6 to TRBJ2-1, with a possible D match to TRBD1 (6 bases). The germline V gene has CDR1 SGHDT and CDR2 YYEEEE. The length of the CDR3 is 15 residues. V was clipped by 2 bases and J by 0 bases, with 9 bases between them. This CDR3 reads CASSLGTNSYNEQFF. CDR3 bases: TGTGCCAGCAGCTTAGGGACAAACTCCTACAATGAGCAGTTCTTC.

This clonotype was observed a few times. A junction end diverges from the germline sequence, so it may reflect a read error. The chain links TRBV6-5 to TRBJ2-2; D gene ambiguous. The CDR3 covers 12 residues. In germline, CDR1 is MNHEY, CDR2 SVGAGI. Here the CDR3 DNA reads TGCCTAACACGGGCGAACACCGGGGAGCTGTTTTTT. Encoded protein: CLTRANTGELFF.

This clonotype has only a few counts. The chain employs TRBV7-6 and TRBJ2-3; 9 positions match TRBD2. CDR3 length: 14 amino acids. Germline V lookup: CDR1 SGHVS, CDR2 FNYEAQ. V was pared by 7 bases and J by 2 bases, with 4 bases of the junction left unmatched. The DNA of the CDR3 is TGTGCCAGCACTGGGACTAGCTCCACAGATACGCAGTATTTT. Encoded protein: CASTGTSSTDTQYF.

J is TRBJ2-5 and V is TRBV12-3 or TRBV12-4, with D possibly matching TRBD2 (5 bases). V dropped 4 bases and J dropped 9 bases, with 15 bases sitting between them. The CDR3 has 13 residues. The CDR3 DNA sequence: TGTGCCAGCAGTTCTACGGGGTCCGGGGCCCAGTACTTC. Encoded protein: CASSSTGSGAQYF.

This clonotype has only a few counts. The chain joins TRBV7-6 to TRBJ2-3, with 16 nucleotides matching TRBD2. The CDR3 loop spans 17 amino acids. CDR1 and CDR2 from the germline V gene are SGHVS and FNYEAQ. Germline trimming cut 4 bases from V and 3 bases from J; bases unmatched to any gene: 4. The DNA of the CDR3 is TGTGCCAGCAGCTCTGGGACTAGCGGGGGGGAAACAGATACGCAGTATTTT. This translates into CASSSGTSGGETDTQYF.

This chain joins TRBV15 and TRBJ2-5; D is undetermined. Trimming took 0 bases from V and 5 from J, leaving 7 bases between them. The CDR3 consists of 13 residues. Germline V CDR1 and CDR2: LNHNV, YYDKDF (reference sequence). The CDR3 region is CATSRDRRETQYF. CDR3 nucleotides: TGTGCCACCAGCAGAGATCGGCGGGAGACCCAGTACTTC.

The chain joins TRBV4-1 to TRBJ1-1; a possible D gene is TRBD1 (5 bases). V lost 4 bases and J lost 3, with 12 bases in between. Germline assignment: CDR1 MGHRA and CDR2 YSYEKL. The CDR3 runs 14 residues. The chain's CDR3 is CASSPRQIYTEAFF. In DNA form, the CDR3 reads TGCGCCAGCAGCCCCCGACAGATTTACACTGAAGCTTTCTTT.

J is TRBJ2-3 and V is TRBV12-3 or TRBV12-4; D ambiguous. The CDR3 covers 13 residues. V gave up 4 bases and J gave up 4 bases, with 9 bases separating them. CDR3 region: CASSSDPADTQYF. In DNA, the CDR3 is TGTGCCAGCAGTTCGGATCCTGCAGATACGCAGTATTTT.

This clonotype was observed a handful of times. Written as DNA, the CDR3 is TGTGCCAGCACCGCCGTCAATGTCCGGAGTTACAATGAGCAGTTCTTC. Translated, it gives CASTAVNVRSYNEQFF. V is TRBV28 and J is TRBJ2-1; D remains unclear. V lost 7 bases, J lost 4 bases, and 20 bases lay in between. The CDR3 length is 16 residues. Germline CDR1 reads MDHEN; CDR2 reads SYDVKM.

This sequence joins TRBV12-3 or TRBV12-4 and TRBJ2-3, with 8 nucleotides matching TRBD1. V was pared by 5 bases and J by 1 base, with 5 bases of the junction left unmatched. The CDR3 is 15 amino acids. For the CDR3, the DNA is TGTGCCAGCAGTCAGACAGGGGCCGGCACAGATACGCAGTATTTT. Its protein is CASSQTGAGTDTQYF.

This clonotype was detected a few times. V is TRBV2 and J is TRBJ2-5, with 10 bases fitting TRBD2. Germline loops: CDR1 SNHLY, CDR2 FYNNEI. V was clipped by 0 bases and J by 6 bases; unmatched bases: 10. The CDR3 runs to 17 residues. The CDR3 DNA sequence: TGTGCCAGCAGTGAAGCCCGCACTAGCGGGGTGGGAAAGACCCAGTACTTC. This gives the protein CASSEARTSGVGKTQYF.

This clonotype came up many times. The rearrangement links TRBV7-6 to TRBJ1-2; 8 bases match TRBD1. The CDR3 contains 13 residues. Germline CDR1 is SGHVS and CDR2 is FNYEAQ. Trimming took 4 bases from V and 10 from J; bases not matched to a gene: 8. The CDR3 sequence: CASSSPDREDYTF. CDR3 DNA: TGTGCCAGCAGCTCCCCGGACAGGGAGGACTACACCTTC.

The CDR3 region is CASSPEGNAEAFF. In DNA, the CDR3 is TGTGCCAGCAGTCCCGAGGGAAACGCTGAAGCTTTCTTT. V is TRBV5-6 and J is TRBJ1-1; D is unresolved. The CDR3 contains 13 residues. Germline V gene lookup returns CDR1 SGHDT and CDR2 YYEEEE. V was trimmed by 5 bases and J by 6 bases, leaving 14 bases between them.

The chain carries TRBV6-2 or TRBV6-3 and TRBJ2-3; D unclear. This CDR3 is built from 16 residues. Germline V gives CDR1 MNHEY, CDR2 SVGEGT. The ends were cut back, 6 bases at V and 0 bases at J, with 16 bases in the middle. CDR3 sequence: CASSDRQHSSTDTQYF. The CDR3 nucleotides are TGTGCCAGCAGCGACCGTCAACATTCTAGCACAGATACGCAGTATTTT.

The genes are TRBV6-5 and TRBJ2-7; 9 bases agree with TRBD1. Trimming removed 0 bases from V and 2 bases from J; junction bases left unmatched: 5. Germline lookup yields CDR1 MNHEY and CDR2 SVGAGI. The CDR3 totals 16 residues. The CDR3 loop reads CASSYSWDRDTYEQYF. CDR3 nucleotide sequence: TGTGCCAGCAGTTACTCGTGGGACAGGGATACCTACGAGCAGTACTTC.

This clonotype was seen only a few times. The J gene is TRBJ2-5, the V gene TRBV28, with 8 bases fitting TRBD1. J was trimmed by 3 bases and V by 6 bases; bases with no gene match: 9. Germline V gene lookup returns CDR1 MDHEN and CDR2 SYDVKM. The CDR3 covers 15 residues. The CDR3 DNA reads as TGTGCCAGCAGCCCCGCCAGGGGGCATGAAGAGACCCAGTACTTC. It yields the protein CASSPARGHEETQYF.

This chain connects TRBV7-3 to TRBJ2-1, with 10 bases fitting TRBD2. The CDR3 has 18 amino acids. Trimming took 4 bases from V and 7 from J; bases not matched to a gene: 16. CDR1 and CDR2 (germline): SGHTA, FQGTGA. The CDR3: CASSSPQAGTSVENEQFF. CDR3 nucleotides: TGTGCCAGCAGCTCGCCTCAGGCCGGGACTAGCGTAGAAAATGAGCAGTTCTTC.

V and J are TRBV4-3 and TRBJ2-3, with a weak D call TRBD2 (5 bases). The germline V gene encodes CDR1 LGHNA and CDR2 YSLEER. Trimming took 1 base from V and 6 from J, leaving 17 bases between them. This CDR3 is built from 16 residues. As DNA, the CDR3 is TGCGCCAGCAGCCAAGGGGAAACTAGGACCTCGGATACGCAGTATTTT. Translating it yields CASSQGETRTSDTQYF.

This clonotype showed up just a few times. This chain uses TRBV24-1 with TRBJ1-1; D gene unclear. The V end was cut by 6 bases, the J end by 1 base, with 5 bases between. The CDR3 spans 12 residues. Looked up from germline, CDR1 is KGHDR and CDR2 is SFDVKD. The CDR3 protein is CATSSGNTEAFF. In nucleotides, the CDR3 is TGTGCCACCAGTTCGGGGAACACTGAAGCTTTCTTT.

This clonotype was recorded a few times. The chain joins TRBV7-6 to TRBJ2-2, with TRBD1 identical over 12 bases. Germline V gene lookup returns CDR1 SGHVS and CDR2 FNYEAQ. The J segment lost 5 bases and the V segment lost 4 bases, leaving 5 bases of the junction unmatched. The CDR3 spans 16 residues. The CDR3 sequence: CASSWGQGAETGELFF. In nucleotides, the CDR3 is TGTGCCAGCAGCTGGGGACAGGGGGCAGAAACCGGGGAGCTGTTTTTT.

This rearrangement joins TRBV12-3 or TRBV12-4 to TRBJ2-7, with D unresolved. The ends were cut back, 5 bases at V and 2 bases at J, with 19 bases in the middle. This CDR3 region has 16 residues. The chain's CDR3 is CASSPKSAPTPYEQYV. The DNA for the CDR3 is TGTGCCAGCAGTCCAAAGTCCGCCCCTACGCCCTACGAGCAGTACGTC.

The chain uses TRBV20-1 and TRBJ2-1, with unresolved D. V lost 0 bases and J 3 bases, leaving 9 bases between the germline ends. CDR1 DFQATT and CDR2 SNEGSKA come from the germline V gene (reference sequence). The CDR3 is 14 residues long. In DNA form, the CDR3 reads TGCAGTGCTAGAGACGGCGTGGTCTACAATGAGCAGTTCTTC. Protein sequence: CSARDGVVYNEQFF.

At least ten counts were recorded for this clonotype. This chain connects TRBV29-1 to TRBJ2-4, with a weak D call TRBD1 (6 bases). The germline gives CDR1 SQVTM, CDR2 ANQGSEA. The length of the CDR3 is 14 residues. V was pared by 4 bases and J by 2 bases, with 12 bases between. The CDR3 DNA follows: TGCAGCGTTGCTGGCAGGGGAACCAAAAACATTCAGTACTTC. It encodes CSVAGRGTKNIQYF.

The chain carries TRBV6-1 and TRBJ2-1; D is possibly TRBD2 (6 bases). Germline V gives CDR1 MNHNS, CDR2 SASEGT. V was pared by 5 bases and J by 2 bases, with 13 bases between. The CDR3 extends over 15 amino acids. The CDR3 bases are TGTGCCAGCAGTTTTGGGGGGTTCCCCTACAATGAGCAGTTCTTC. It translates to CASSFGGFPYNEQFF.